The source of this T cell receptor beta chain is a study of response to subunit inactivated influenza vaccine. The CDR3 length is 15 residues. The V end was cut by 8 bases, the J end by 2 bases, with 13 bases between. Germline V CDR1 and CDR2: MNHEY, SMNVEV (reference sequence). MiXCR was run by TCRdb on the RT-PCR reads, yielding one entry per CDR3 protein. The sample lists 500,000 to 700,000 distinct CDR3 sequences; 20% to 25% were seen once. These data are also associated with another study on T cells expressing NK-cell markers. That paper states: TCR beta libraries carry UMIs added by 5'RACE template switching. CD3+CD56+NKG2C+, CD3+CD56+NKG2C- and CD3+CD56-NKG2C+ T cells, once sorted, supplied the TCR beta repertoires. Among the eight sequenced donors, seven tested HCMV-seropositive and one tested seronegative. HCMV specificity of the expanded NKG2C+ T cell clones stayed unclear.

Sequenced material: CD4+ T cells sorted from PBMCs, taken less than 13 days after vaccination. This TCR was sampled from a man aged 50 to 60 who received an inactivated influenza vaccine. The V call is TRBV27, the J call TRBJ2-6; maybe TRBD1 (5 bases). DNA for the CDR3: TGTGCCAGCGGGGATTGGGGCCCTGGGGCCAACGTCCTGACTTTC. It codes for CASGDWGPGANVLTF.